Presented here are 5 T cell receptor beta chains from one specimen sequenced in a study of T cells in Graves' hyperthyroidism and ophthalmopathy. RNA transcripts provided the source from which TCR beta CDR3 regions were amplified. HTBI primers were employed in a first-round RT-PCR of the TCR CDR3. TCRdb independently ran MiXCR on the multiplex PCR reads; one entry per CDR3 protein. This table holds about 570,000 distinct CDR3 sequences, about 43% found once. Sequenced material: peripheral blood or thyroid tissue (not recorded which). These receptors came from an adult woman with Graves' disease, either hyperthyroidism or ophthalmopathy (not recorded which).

CDR3 sequence reads: CASSPLGDRSAPLHF. As DNA, the CDR3 is TGCGCCAGCAGCCCCTTGGGGGACCGGTCGGCACCCCTCCACTTT. The genes are TRBV5-1 and TRBJ1-6; D is perhaps TRBD1 (5 bases). Between the trimmed V and J ends, which lost 4 bases and 11 bases, there was a span of 19 bases. The CDR3 contains 15 residues. CDR1 and CDR2 (germline): SGHRS, YFSETQ.

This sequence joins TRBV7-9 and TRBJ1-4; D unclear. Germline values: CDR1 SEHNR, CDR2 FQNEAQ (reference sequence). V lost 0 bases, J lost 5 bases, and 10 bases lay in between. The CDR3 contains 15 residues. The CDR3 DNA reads TGTGCCAGCAGCTTAGCGTCGGGGTTGAATGAAAAACTGTTTTTT. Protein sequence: CASSLASGLNEKLFF.

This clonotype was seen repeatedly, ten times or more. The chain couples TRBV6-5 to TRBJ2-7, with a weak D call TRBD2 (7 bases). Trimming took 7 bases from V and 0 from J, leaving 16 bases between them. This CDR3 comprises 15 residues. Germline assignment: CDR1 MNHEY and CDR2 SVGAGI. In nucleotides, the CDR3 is TGTGCCAGCAAATGGGAGGGGGGCCCCTCCTACGAGCAGTACTTC. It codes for CASKWEGGPSYEQYF.

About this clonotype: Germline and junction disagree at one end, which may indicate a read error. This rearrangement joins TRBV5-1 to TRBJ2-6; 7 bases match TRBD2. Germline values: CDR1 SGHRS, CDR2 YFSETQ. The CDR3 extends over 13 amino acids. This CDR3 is CASSWGGDNVLTF. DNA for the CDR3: TGCGCCAGCAGCTGGGGAGGGGACAACGTCCTGACTTTC.

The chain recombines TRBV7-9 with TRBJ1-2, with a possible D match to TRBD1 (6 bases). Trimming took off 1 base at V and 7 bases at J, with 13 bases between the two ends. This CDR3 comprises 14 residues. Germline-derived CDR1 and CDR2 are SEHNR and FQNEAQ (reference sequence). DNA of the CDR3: TGTGCCAGCAGCTTAGTTCCGGGGGCGGCTGGCTACACCTTC. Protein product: CASSLVPGAAGYTF. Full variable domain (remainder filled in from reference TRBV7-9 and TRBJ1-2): DTGVSQNPRHKITKRGQNVTFRCDPISEHNRLYWYRQTLGQGPEFLTYFQNEAQLEKSRLLSDRFSAERPKGSFSTLEIQRTEQGDSAMYLCASSLVPGAAGYTFGSGTRLTVV.